What follows are 9 T cell receptor beta chains derived from one specimen sequenced in a study of cytomegalovirus exposure and HLA in healthy donors. Primers for the PCR totalled 60 Vbeta and 13 Jbeta. Assay: immunoSEQ multiplex PCR; the TCRdb copy retains only in-frame clones and omits some. The table shows about 98,000 clones, with 69% occurring only once. Sequencing was done on a sample of PBMCs. All receptors derive from a female donor in good health and CMV-seronegative.

The genes are TRBV19 and TRBJ1-1; D might be TRBD1 (6 bases). Per the germline V gene, CDR1 is LNHDA and CDR2 is SQIVND (reference sequence). This CDR3 spans 15 amino acids. V gave up 5 bases and J gave up 6 bases, with 19 bases separating them. The CDR3 reads CASSLKTGGVSEAFF. In DNA, the CDR3 is TGTGCCAGTAGTCTTAAGACAGGTGGAGTATCTGAAGCTTTCTTT.

The chain has TRBV10-2 and TRBJ1-5; D is perhaps TRBD1 (6 bases). The germline CDR1 and CDR2 sequences are WSHSY and SAAADI. Trimming pared 3 bases from V and 3 bases from J, leaving 12 bases between. This CDR3 spans 15 amino acids. CDR3: CASSDVAGANQPQHF. The CDR3 DNA reads as TGCGCCAGCAGTGACGTAGCAGGGGCCAATCAGCCCCAGCATTTT.

This rearrangement joins TRBV5-4 to TRBJ1-4, with 9 bases matching TRBD1. CDR1 is SGHNT and CDR2 is YYREEE in the germline V gene (reference sequence). The CDR3 runs 15 residues. The trim removed 4 bases at V and 8 bases at J, leaving 9 bases unmatched. Here the CDR3 DNA reads TGTGCCAGCAGCGCGCCGGGACAGGGAGACGAAAAACTGTTTTTT. Translating it yields CASSAPGQGDEKLFF.

This chain links TRBV4-2 with TRBJ1-2; D possibly corresponds to TRBD1 (6 bases). Trimming stripped 0 bases from V and 1 base from J, with 15 bases between. The germline V gene has CDR1 LGHNA and CDR2 YNFKEQ. CDR3 length equals 17 residues. In nucleotides, the CDR3 is TGTGCCAGCAGCCAAGATACCGGCAGGGGCGGTAACTATGGCTACACCTTC. This encodes CASSQDTGRGGNYGYTF.

The V and J genes are TRBV19 and TRBJ1-1; TRBD1 matches at 8 bases. CDR1 and CDR2 (germline): LNHDA, SQIVND (reference sequence). The CDR3 has 14 amino acids. Trimming cost V 4 bases and J 0 bases; bases outside gene matches: 1. The CDR3 is CASSRQGMNTEAFF. DNA for the CDR3: TGTGCCAGTAGTAGACAGGGGATGAACACTGAAGCTTTCTTT.

A single count supports this clone. The V call is TRBV7-2, the J call TRBJ1-1; D gene ambiguous. This CDR3 spans 14 amino acids. Germline V CDR1 and CDR2: SGHTA, FQGNSA. With 5 bases removed from V and 1 base from J, the gap between germline ends came to 11 bases. CDR3 nucleotide sequence: TGTGCCAGCAGCAGAAACGGGGAGAACACTGAAGCTTTCTTT. Translating it yields CASSRNGENTEAFF.

The chain carries TRBV27 and TRBJ2-7, with 12 bases identical to TRBD2. Germline CDR1 and CDR2: MNHEY and SMNVEV (reference sequence). V was pared by 5 bases and J by 5 bases, with 1 base of the junction left unmatched. This CDR3 contains 13 residues. CDR3 amino acids: CASSLAGGDEQYF. DNA for the CDR3: TGTGCCAGCAGTCTAGCGGGAGGGGACGAGCAGTACTTC.

The V and J genes are TRBV11-3 and TRBJ2-7; 7 bases agree with TRBD1. Trimming took 2 bases from V and 4 from J; bases not matched to a gene: 5. This CDR3 is built from 14 residues. Germline loops: CDR1 SGHNT, CDR2 YENEEA. The CDR3 loop reads CASSLRQGTYEQYF. The CDR3, as DNA: TGTGCCAGCAGCTTAAGACAGGGAACTTACGAGCAGTACTTC.

The J gene is TRBJ2-2, the V gene TRBV6-6, with D perhaps matching TRBD1 (5 bases). Trimming left V 5 bases short and J 7 bases short, with 17 bases between. Germline V gene sequence: CDR1 MNHNY, CDR2 SVGAGI (reference sequence). CDR3 size: 15 residues. The CDR3 sequence: CASSVGAGQGGELFF. CDR3 nucleotide sequence: TGTGCCAGCAGTGTAGGCGCAGGGCAAGGCGGGGAGCTGTTTTTT.